These T cell receptor beta chains were read from a single sample in a study of control samples from healthy donors and cancer patients. Assay used: immunoSEQ multiplex PCR; TCRdb lists only in-frame clones, some missing. Here the sample spans fewer than 250,000 clones, approximately 91% being singletons. What was sequenced was blood. These receptors all come from a man aged 25 to 40 in good health. The CDR3 runs from the conserved cysteine through the conserved F or W. Fields, in order: D gene, J gene, V gene, clone size, CDR3 DNA, CDR3 protein. D genes are given only for firm matches. Size values are once, few and many counts, or a class for expanded clones, and some rows have none.

d_call: TRBD1
j_call: TRBJ1-1
v_call: TRBV4-1
clone_size: .
cdr3_nt: TGCGCCAGCAGCCATGGGCGACAGGGGGAGAACACTGAAGCTTTCTTT
cdr3_aa: CASSHGRQGENTEAFF

d_call: .
j_call: TRBJ2-1
v_call: TRBV2
clone_size: .
cdr3_nt: TGTGCCAGCAGTGAAAGCGCAAATAGCCGAGAGCAGTTCTTC
cdr3_aa: CASSESANSREQFF

d_call: TRBD1
j_call: TRBJ1-5
v_call: TRBV19
clone_size: once
cdr3_nt: TGTGCCAGTAGTATAGTCGGACAGGGAAGTAGGCCCCAGCATTTT
cdr3_aa: CASSIVGQGSRPQHF

d_call: .
j_call: TRBJ1-2
v_call: TRBV14
clone_size: .
cdr3_nt: TGTGCCAGCAGCCAAAATGTGGCAAAATTAACTATTGGCTACACCTTC
cdr3_aa: CASSQNVAKLTIGYTF

d_call: .
j_call: TRBJ1-6
v_call: TRBV4-1
clone_size: .
cdr3_nt: TGCGCCAGCAGCCAAGATGTTCATAATTCACCCCTCCACTTT
cdr3_aa: CASSQDVHNSPLHF

d_call: TRBD2
j_call: TRBJ2-2
v_call: TRBV5-1
clone_size: .
cdr3_nt: TGCGCCAGCAGCTTCGGACTAGCGGGGGTGGCCGGGGAGCTGTTTTTT
cdr3_aa: CASSFGLAGVAGELFF

d_call: .
j_call: TRBJ2-1
v_call: TRBV13
clone_size: .
cdr3_nt: TGTGCCAGCAGCGAACTGAGTGAAAATGAGCAGTTCTTC
cdr3_aa: CASSELSENEQFF

d_call: .
j_call: TRBJ2-1
v_call: TRBV6-1
clone_size: .
cdr3_nt: TGTGCCAGCAGTGAAGGTGTCCAAGGGAGCTCCTACAATGAGCAGTTCTTC
cdr3_aa: CASSEGVQGSSYNEQFF

d_call: TRBD1
j_call: TRBJ1-2
v_call: TRBV10-1
clone_size: .
cdr3_nt: TGCGCCAGCAGTGAGATGACAGGGGGAGGCTACACCTTC
cdr3_aa: CASSEMTGGGYTF

d_call: TRBD2
j_call: TRBJ2-7
v_call: TRBV7-9
clone_size: .
cdr3_nt: TGTGCCAGCAGCTCGGACCTAAGCGGGGGCTCCTACGAGCAGTACTTC
cdr3_aa: CASSSDLSGGSYEQYF

d_call: TRBD2
j_call: TRBJ2-7
v_call: TRBV2
clone_size: .
cdr3_nt: TGTGCCGAAGGAGCGGGGGGGCCGTACGAGCAGTACTTC
cdr3_aa: CAEGAGGPYEQYF

d_call: TRBD1
j_call: TRBJ1-2
v_call: TRBV5-8
clone_size: .
cdr3_nt: TGTGCCAGCAGCATGGGACAGGGTCCTCTCTATGGCTACACCTTC
cdr3_aa: CASSMGQGPLYGYTF

d_call: .
j_call: TRBJ1-4
v_call: TRBV13
clone_size: .
cdr3_nt: TGTGCCAGCAGCCCCCCCGGCTGGGGAACAACTAATGAAAAACTGTTTTTT
cdr3_aa: CASSPPGWGTTNEKLFF